The 9 T cell receptor beta chains given below trace back to one sample, sequenced in a study of regulatory T cells in long-lasting Graves disease. Indicated time point: newly diagnosed GD, antithyroid drugs for less than 3 months. TCR sequences were obtained from RNA taken from PBMCs. Library construction for TCR beta used iRepertoire HTBI primers and Arm-PCR of CDR3 regions. TCRdb processed the multiplex PCR reads anew with MiXCR; each CDR3 protein has one entry. The sample carries some 600,000 distinct CDR3 sequences, about 16% recorded once. The same data also contributed to another study, on T cells in Graves' hyperthyroidism and ophthalmopathy.

Source: peripheral blood mononuclear cells (PBMCs), taken at new diagnosis, from a patient treated with antithyroid drugs. Source of these receptors: a man younger than 35 with Graves disease.

The chain uses TRBV29-1 and TRBJ1-1; no clear D gene. CDR3 length equals 16 residues. The germline CDR1 and CDR2 sequences are SQVTM and ANQGSEA. Trimming took off 8 bases at V and 0 bases at J, with 22 bases between the two ends. CDR3 loop: CSYFPLLSGLNTEAFF. The CDR3 DNA is TGCAGCTATTTTCCTTTGTTGTCGGGTTTGAACACTGAAGCTTTCTTT.

This clonotype was found a few times. V and J are TRBV5-1 and TRBJ2-2, with D uncertain. Trimming removed 5 bases from V and 1 base from J, with 9 bases in between. This CDR3 spans 14 amino acids. Germline CDR1 reads SGHRS; CDR2 reads YFSETQ. The CDR3 sequence is CASSKGMNTGELFF. The CDR3 bases are TGCGCCAGCAGTAAAGGGATGAACACCGGGGAGCTGTTTTTT.

This clonotype appeared once. V is TRBV5-6 and J is TRBJ2-4; 8 positions match TRBD2. The CDR3 extends over 15 amino acids. J was trimmed by 6 bases and V by 0 bases; bases with no gene match: 5. From germline, CDR1 is SGHDT and CDR2 YYEEEE. CDR3 sequence reads: CASSLELAARNIQYF. The CDR3, as DNA: TGTGCCAGCAGCTTGGAACTAGCGGCGAGAAACATTCAGTACTTC.

The chain employs TRBV6-1 and TRBJ2-3; a possible D gene is TRBD2 (7 bases). Between the trimmed V and J ends, which lost 6 bases and 1 base, there was a span of 17 bases. The CDR3 length is 16 residues. The V gene's germline CDR1 is MNHNS and CDR2 SASEGT. The CDR3 nucleotides are TGTGCCAGCAGCCTCAGCGGGGCAGGGGGCACAGATACGCAGTATTTT. Its translation is CASSLSGAGGTDTQYF.

This clonotype was detected many times. CDR3 nucleotide sequence: TGTGCCAGCAGTCCTCCGGAGGGTTCGGGGTCCTACGAGCAGTACTTC. Its protein is CASSPPEGSGSYEQYF. This chain uses TRBV28 with TRBJ2-7; TRBD2 is a possible D gene (6 bases). V shed 5 bases and J shed 1 base, with 18 bases lying between them. This CDR3 is 16 amino acids long. Germline lookup yields CDR1 MDHEN and CDR2 SYDVKM.

This clonotype was seen only a few times. The rearrangement links TRBV5-1 to TRBJ2-3; 7 bases map to TRBD1. CDR3 length: 18 amino acids. Looked up from germline, CDR1 is SGHRS and CDR2 is YFSETQ. V shed 4 bases and J 2 bases; nucleotides not matched to a gene: 16. CDR3 nucleotide sequence: TGCGCCAGCAGCCCCGCCTTGACAGGGAAGGGGATCACAGATACGCAGTATTTT. The encoded protein is CASSPALTGKGITDTQYF.

This clonotype was picked up a small number of times. The gene calls are TRBV5-1 and TRBJ2-1; TRBD2 agrees at 12 bases. Germline V gene data show CDR1 as SGHRS and CDR2 as YFSETQ. The CDR3 has 15 residues. V shed 4 bases and J 9 bases; nucleotides not matched to a gene: 8. In DNA, the CDR3 is TGCGCCAGCAGCATTTCTAGCGGGAGGGTCTTTGAGCAGTTCTTC. It codes for CASSISSGRVFEQFF.

This clonotype was observed at least ten times. This chain links TRBV2 with TRBJ2-1, with 12 bases lining up with TRBD2. CDR3 length: 14 residues. CDR1 SNHLY and CDR2 FYNNEI come from the germline V gene. After removal of 5 bases from V and 12 bases from J, the junction contained 8 bases not matched to a gene. CDR3: CASSYRTSGMGQFF. The CDR3 DNA sequence: TGTGCCAGCAGTTATAGGACTAGCGGGATGGGGCAGTTCTTC.

This clonotype occurred many times. J is TRBJ1-2 and V is TRBV5-1; tentative D call: TRBD1 (6 bases). CDR1 and CDR2 from the germline V gene are SGHRS and YFSETQ. CDR3 length: 14 residues. Trimming cost V 4 bases and J 8 bases, with 18 bases left between them. The CDR3 bases are TGCGCCAGCAGCCCCCCCGATGGGGGGCACGGCTACACCTTC. This sequence encodes CASSPPDGGHGYTF.